Below, 18 T cell receptor beta chains from the same sample are listed, as sequenced in a study of cytomegalovirus exposure and HLA in healthy donors. The table came from immunoSEQ multiplex PCR; TCRdb's copy has only in-frame clones and leaves some out. Among 150,000 to 200,000 clones, about 83% were seen once, and the ten largest hold roughly 1.5%. The sample consisted of PBMCs. The source of these receptors is a woman in her twenties or thirties in good health and CMV-seronegative.

The rearrangement joins TRBV7-9 to TRBJ2-5; TRBD1 might be the D (5 bases). V shed 4 bases and J shed 2 bases, with 11 bases lying between them. Germline CDR1 and CDR2: SEHNR and FQNEAQ (reference sequence). The CDR3 sequence is 14 residues long. The CDR3 loop is CASSSRQRQETQYF. The CDR3 DNA reads TGTGCCAGCAGCTCCCGACAGAGACAAGAGACCCAGTACTTC.

The chain joins TRBV2 to TRBJ2-6, with 10 bases fitting TRBD1. CDR1 and CDR2 from the germline V gene are SNHLY and FYNNEI. CDR3 size: 18 residues. The V gene end was trimmed by 6 bases and the J gene end by 4 bases; junction bases not matched to a gene: 12. CDR3 in amino acids: CASRRSGTGDSGANVLTF. CDR3 nucleotides: TGTGCCAGCAGGAGGTCCGGGACAGGGGATTCAGGGGCCAACGTCCTGACTTTC.

This sequence joins TRBV19 and TRBJ2-2; 9 bases are a match to TRBD2. The V gene end was trimmed by 7 bases and the J gene end by 3 bases; junction bases not matched to a gene: 6. CDR1 is LNHDA and CDR2 is SQIVND in the germline V gene (reference sequence). This CDR3 region has 15 residues. In nucleotides, the CDR3 is TGTGCCAGTAAGGGGCTAGCGGGGCACACCGGGGAGCTGTTTTTT. Amino acids: CASKGLAGHTGELFF.

This clone was seen only once. The chain is built from TRBV6-5 and TRBJ2-2; TRBD2 agrees at 10 bases. Per the germline V gene, CDR1 is MNHEY and CDR2 is SVGAGI. V was pared by 5 bases and J by 3 bases, with 3 bases of the junction left unmatched. This CDR3 region has 15 residues. The CDR3 here is CASSTTSGYTGELFF. The DNA for the CDR3 is TGTGCCAGCAGTACGACTAGCGGGTACACCGGGGAGCTGTTTTTT.

V usage is TRBV14 and J usage is TRBJ2-1, with 12 nucleotides matching TRBD2. The germline gives CDR1 SGHDN, CDR2 FVKESK. This CDR3 contains 15 residues. Trimming removed 1 base from V and 9 bases from J; junction bases left unmatched: 4. The CDR3 region has the DNA TGTGCCAGCAGCCAAGTGACTAGCGGGAGAGGTGAGCAGTTCTTC. It specifies CASSQVTSGRGEQFF.

V and J are TRBV29-1 and TRBJ1-2; 7 bases map to TRBD1. There are 15 residues in the CDR3. The V and J ends lost 7 bases and 6 bases, in that order; junction bases with no gene match: 17. Germline V CDR1 and CDR2: SQVTM, ANQGSEA. The CDR3 nucleotides are TGCAGCGCCCACAAGCTCGGGGACAGAGAGGATGGCTACACCTTC. This codes for CSAHKLGDREDGYTF.

The chain employs TRBV30 and TRBJ1-2; D gene ambiguous. CDR1 and CDR2 from the germline V gene are GTSNPN and SVGIG (reference sequence). The CDR3 spans 15 residues. V was pared by 2 bases and J by 8 bases, with 21 bases between. The CDR3 spells CAWSRPGFAFFGYTF. In DNA, the CDR3 is TGTGCCTGGAGTCGCCCGGGATTCGCTTTTTTCGGCTACACCTTC.

The gene calls are TRBV27 and TRBJ2-5; 7 nucleotides align to TRBD2. CDR1 and CDR2 (germline): MNHEY, SMNVEV (reference sequence). The V segment lost 5 bases and the J segment 5 bases; nucleotides outside the gene matches: 20. This CDR3 contains 18 residues. CDR3 sequence: CASSPRTWMGGGQETQYF. CDR3 in DNA: TGTGCCAGCAGTCCCCGGACGTGGATGGGGGGAGGGCAGGAGACCCAGTACTTC.

The chain is built from TRBV7-6 and TRBJ1-1, with D unclear. The CDR3 is 14 amino acids. Trimming stripped 2 bases from V and 2 bases from J, with 9 bases between. Germline CDR1 reads SGHVS; CDR2 reads FNYEAQ. The CDR3 loop is CASSLLSGNTEAFF. CDR3 DNA sequence: TGTGCCAGCAGCTTATTGAGCGGTAACACTGAAGCTTTCTTT.

The V gene is TRBV2, the J gene TRBJ2-1, with a tentative D call TRBD1 (6 bases). This CDR3 spans 13 amino acids. Germline CDR1 is SNHLY and CDR2 is FYNNEI. Trimming left V 6 bases short and J 9 bases short, with 15 bases between. For the CDR3, the DNA is TGTGCCAGCAGCAGAAGGGGGTCGGTTGAGCAGTTCTTC. Protein: CASSRRGSVEQFF.

V and J are TRBV6-1 and TRBJ1-5; 10 bases fit TRBD1. The junction had 3 bases not matched to a gene; V was cut back by 4 bases and J by 3 bases. Germline assignment: CDR1 MNHNS and CDR2 SASEGT. The CDR3 is made up of 15 amino acids. The chain's CDR3 is CASSAGQGNNQPQHF. The DNA of the CDR3 is TGTGCCAGCAGTGCGGGACAGGGGAACAATCAGCCCCAGCATTTT.

This clone was recorded only once. CDR3 in DNA: TGTGCCAGCACAAAAGCGGGGGGCGAGACCCAGTACTTC. Translating it yields CASTKAGGETQYF. The gene calls are TRBV25-1 and TRBJ2-5; the match to TRBD2 covers 9 bases. Per the germline V gene, CDR1 is MGHDK and CDR2 is SYGVNS. The CDR3 is 13 amino acids. Trimming at V came to 7 bases and at J to 5 bases, leaving 5 bases not matched to a gene.

This chain joins TRBV11-2 and TRBJ1-2; D uncertain. The CDR3 covers 14 residues. V lost 5 bases to trimming and J lost 4 bases, with 14 bases between them. Looked up from germline, CDR1 is SGHAT and CDR2 is FQNNGV. In DNA form, the CDR3 reads TGTGCCAGCAGCGCTTTTGGGCAATCCTATGGCTACACCTTC. Residues: CASSAFGQSYGYTF.

The chain combines TRBV7-9 with TRBJ2-2; D gene ambiguous. Germline V gene sequence: CDR1 SEHNR, CDR2 FQNEAQ (reference sequence). The CDR3 contains 14 residues. V gave up 1 base and J gave up 3 bases, with 6 bases separating them. The CDR3 is CASSLESDTGELFF. The CDR3 DNA follows: TGTGCCAGCAGCTTAGAGTCAGACACCGGGGAGCTGTTTTTT.

The V gene is TRBV6-5, the J gene TRBJ1-5; D possibly corresponds to TRBD1 (6 bases). V lost 0 bases to trimming and J lost 6 bases, with 12 bases between them. This CDR3 region has 15 residues. Looked up from germline, CDR1 is MNHEY and CDR2 is SVGAGI. CDR3 in amino acids: CASSYSRDTSQPQHF. DNA of the CDR3: TGTGCCAGCAGTTACTCGAGGGACACCTCTCAGCCCCAGCATTTT.

Only one count was recorded for this clone. V is TRBV11-3 and J is TRBJ2-7, with 8 bases aligning to TRBD2. The germline V gene encodes CDR1 SGHNT and CDR2 YENEEA. The junction had 1 base not matched to a gene; V was cut back by 5 bases and J by 1 base. The CDR3 has 13 residues. CDR3 sequence (DNA): TGTGCCAGCAGCCGCGGGGGGTCCTACGAGCAGTACTTC. This codes for CASSRGGSYEQYF.

The chain carries TRBV4-1 and TRBJ2-2; 12 bases agree with TRBD2. V lost 0 bases to trimming and J lost 3 bases; unmatched junction nucleotides: 2. The length of the CDR3 is 17 residues. Germline CDR1 and CDR2: MGHRA and YSYEKL. CDR3 sequence: CASSQERTSGDTGELFF. CDR3 sequence (DNA): TGCGCCAGCAGCCAAGAGCGGACTAGCGGGGACACCGGGGAGCTGTTTTTT.

The V call is TRBV7-2, the J call TRBJ2-7; D is possibly TRBD2 (5 bases). CDR1 is SGHTA, CDR2 FQGNSA, per germline. The ends were cut back, 4 bases at V and 6 bases at J, with 16 bases in the middle. The CDR3 runs 14 residues. The CDR3 loop is CASSSSNAPGEQYF. The CDR3 region has the DNA TGTGCCAGCAGCTCTAGCAACGCTCCAGGCGAGCAGTACTTC.